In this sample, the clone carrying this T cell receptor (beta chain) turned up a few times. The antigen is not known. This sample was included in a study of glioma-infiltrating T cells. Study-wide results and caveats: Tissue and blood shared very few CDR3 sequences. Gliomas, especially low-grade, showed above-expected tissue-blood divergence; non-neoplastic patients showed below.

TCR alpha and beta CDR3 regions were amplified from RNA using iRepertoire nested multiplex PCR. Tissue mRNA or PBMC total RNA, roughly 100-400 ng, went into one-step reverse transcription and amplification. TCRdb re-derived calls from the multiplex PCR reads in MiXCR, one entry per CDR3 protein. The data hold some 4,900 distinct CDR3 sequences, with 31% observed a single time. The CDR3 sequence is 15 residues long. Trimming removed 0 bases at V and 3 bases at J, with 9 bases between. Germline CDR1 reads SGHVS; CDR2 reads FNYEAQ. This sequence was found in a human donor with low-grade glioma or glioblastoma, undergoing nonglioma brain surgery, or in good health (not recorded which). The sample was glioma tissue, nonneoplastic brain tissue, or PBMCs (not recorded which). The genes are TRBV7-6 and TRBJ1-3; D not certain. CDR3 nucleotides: TGTGCCAGCAGCTTAGCAGAGGCGATTGGAAACACCATATATTTT. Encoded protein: CASSLAEAIGNTIYF.